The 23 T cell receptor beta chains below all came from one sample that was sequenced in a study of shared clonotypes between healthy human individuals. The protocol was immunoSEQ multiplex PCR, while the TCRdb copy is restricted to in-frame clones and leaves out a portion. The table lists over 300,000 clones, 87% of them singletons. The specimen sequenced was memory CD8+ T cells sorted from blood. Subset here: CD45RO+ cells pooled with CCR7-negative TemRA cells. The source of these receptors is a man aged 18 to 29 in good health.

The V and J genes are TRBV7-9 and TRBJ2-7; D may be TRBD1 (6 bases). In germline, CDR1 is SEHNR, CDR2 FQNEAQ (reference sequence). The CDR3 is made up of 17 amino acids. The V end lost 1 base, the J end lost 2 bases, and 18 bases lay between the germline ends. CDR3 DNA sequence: TGTGCCAGCAGCTTAGAGGTCTGGACAGACGATGCCTACGAGCAGTACTTC. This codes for CASSLEVWTDDAYEQYF.

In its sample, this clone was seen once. CDR3 sequence reads: CASDGDFNYEQYF. The CDR3 coding sequence is TGTGCCAGCGATGGGGACTTCAACTACGAGCAGTACTTC. V usage is TRBV2 and J usage is TRBJ2-7; D is possibly TRBD2 (6 bases). With 8 bases removed from V and 3 bases from J, the gap between germline ends came to 14 bases. The CDR3 extends over 13 amino acids. CDR1 and CDR2 from the germline V gene are SNHLY and FYNNEI.

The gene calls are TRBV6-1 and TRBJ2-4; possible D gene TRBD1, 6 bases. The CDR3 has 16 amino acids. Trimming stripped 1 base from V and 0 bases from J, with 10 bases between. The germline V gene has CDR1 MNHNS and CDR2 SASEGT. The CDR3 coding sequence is TGTGCCAGCAGTGAAGGGGGACACCTAGCCAAAAACATTCAGTACTTC. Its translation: CASSEGGHLAKNIQYF.

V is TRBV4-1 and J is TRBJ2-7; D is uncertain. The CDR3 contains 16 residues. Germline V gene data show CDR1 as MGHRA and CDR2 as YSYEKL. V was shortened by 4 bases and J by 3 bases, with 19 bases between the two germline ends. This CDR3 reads CASSLLPLGIIYEQYF. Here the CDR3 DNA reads TGCGCCAGCAGCCTCCTCCCCTTAGGGATTATCTACGAGCAGTACTTC.

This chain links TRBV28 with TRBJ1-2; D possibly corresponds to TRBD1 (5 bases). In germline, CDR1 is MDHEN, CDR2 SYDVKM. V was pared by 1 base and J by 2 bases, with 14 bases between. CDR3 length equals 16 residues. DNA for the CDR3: TGTGCCAGCAGTTTATCCCAGCCGGGACGGAACTATGGCTACACCTTC. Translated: CASSLSQPGRNYGYTF.

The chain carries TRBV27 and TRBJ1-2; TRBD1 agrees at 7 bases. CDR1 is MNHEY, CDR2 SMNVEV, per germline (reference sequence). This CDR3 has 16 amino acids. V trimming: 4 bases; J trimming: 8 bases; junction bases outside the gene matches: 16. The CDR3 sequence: CASSSLSPTGVGGYTF. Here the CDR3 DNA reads TGTGCCAGCAGTTCCCTCTCCCCAACAGGGGTTGGCGGCTACACCTTC.

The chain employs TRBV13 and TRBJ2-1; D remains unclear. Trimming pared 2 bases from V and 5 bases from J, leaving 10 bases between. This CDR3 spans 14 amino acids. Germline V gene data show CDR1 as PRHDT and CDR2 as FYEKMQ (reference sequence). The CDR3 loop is CASSLIDSNNEQFF. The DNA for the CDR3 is TGTGCCAGCAGCTTAATAGATAGCAACAATGAGCAGTTCTTC.

In nucleotides, the CDR3 is TGTGCCAGCAGTGAATTGATGGAGGGCCTGGGTGAGGCCCTCCACTTT. Its translation is CASSELMEGLGEALHF. This chain connects TRBV6-1 to TRBJ1-6; the D is unclear. The CDR3 sequence is 16 residues long. Germline loops: CDR1 MNHNS, CDR2 SASEGT. V shed 2 bases and J shed 14 bases, with 22 bases lying between them.

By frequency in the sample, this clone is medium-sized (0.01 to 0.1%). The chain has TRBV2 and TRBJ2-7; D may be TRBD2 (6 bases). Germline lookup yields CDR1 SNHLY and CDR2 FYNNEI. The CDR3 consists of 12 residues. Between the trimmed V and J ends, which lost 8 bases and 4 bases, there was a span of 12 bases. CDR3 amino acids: CASAGLNYEQYF. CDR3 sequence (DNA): TGTGCCAGCGCGGGACTCAATTACGAGCAGTACTTC.

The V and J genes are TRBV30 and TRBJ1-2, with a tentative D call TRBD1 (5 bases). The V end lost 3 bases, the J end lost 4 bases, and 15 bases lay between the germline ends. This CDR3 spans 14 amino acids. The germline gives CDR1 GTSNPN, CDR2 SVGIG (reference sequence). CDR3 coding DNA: TGTGCCTGGAGGGACGACCTTCAGGGCTATGGCTACACCTTC. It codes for CAWRDDLQGYGYTF.

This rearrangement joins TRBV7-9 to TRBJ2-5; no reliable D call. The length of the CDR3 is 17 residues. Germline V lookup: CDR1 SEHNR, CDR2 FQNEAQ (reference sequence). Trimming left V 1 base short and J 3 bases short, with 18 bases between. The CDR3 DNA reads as TGTGCCAGCAGCTTAGTAGAGGCCGGATTCCTGGAAGAGACCCAGTACTTC. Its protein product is CASSLVEAGFLEETQYF.

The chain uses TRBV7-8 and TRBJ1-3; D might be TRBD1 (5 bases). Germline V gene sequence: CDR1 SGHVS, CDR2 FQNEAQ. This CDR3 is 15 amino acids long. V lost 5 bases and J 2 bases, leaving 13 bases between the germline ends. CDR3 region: CASSPAPGTGNTIYF. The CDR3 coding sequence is TGTGCCAGCAGCCCAGCCCCAGGGACTGGAAACACCATATATTTT.

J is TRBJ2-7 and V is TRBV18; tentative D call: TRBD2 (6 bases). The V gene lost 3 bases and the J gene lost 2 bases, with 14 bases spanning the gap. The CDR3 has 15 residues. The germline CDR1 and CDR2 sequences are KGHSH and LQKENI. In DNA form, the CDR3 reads TGTGCCAGCTCACCTCCGGGACTGATGCCCTACGAGCAGTACTTC. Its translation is CASSPPGLMPYEQYF.

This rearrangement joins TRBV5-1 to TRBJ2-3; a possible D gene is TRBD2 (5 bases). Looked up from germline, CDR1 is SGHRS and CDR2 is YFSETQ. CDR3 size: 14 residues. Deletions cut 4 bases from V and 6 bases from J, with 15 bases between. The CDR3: CASSEDSTLDTQYF. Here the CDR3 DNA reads TGCGCCAGCAGCGAGGACTCCACTCTGGATACGCAGTATTTT.

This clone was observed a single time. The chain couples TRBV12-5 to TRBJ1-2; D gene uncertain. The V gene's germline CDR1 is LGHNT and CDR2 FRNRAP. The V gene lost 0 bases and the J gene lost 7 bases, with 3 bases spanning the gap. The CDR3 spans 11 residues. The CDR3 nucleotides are TGTGCTAGTGGTTTGGTAGGTGGCTACACCTTC. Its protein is CASGLVGGYTF.

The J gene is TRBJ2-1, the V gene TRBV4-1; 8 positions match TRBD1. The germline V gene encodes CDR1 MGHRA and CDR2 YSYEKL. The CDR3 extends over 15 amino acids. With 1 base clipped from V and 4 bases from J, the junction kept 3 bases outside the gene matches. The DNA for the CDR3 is TGCGCCAGCAGCCAAGTCGGGACAGGTTACAATGAGCAGTTCTTC. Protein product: CASSQVGTGYNEQFF.

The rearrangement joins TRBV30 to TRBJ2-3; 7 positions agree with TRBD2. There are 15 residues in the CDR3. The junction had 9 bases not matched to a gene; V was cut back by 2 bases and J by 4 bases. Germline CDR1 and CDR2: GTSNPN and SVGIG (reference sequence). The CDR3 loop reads CAWSPLRTSPDTQYF. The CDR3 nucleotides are TGTGCCTGGAGTCCCCTACGGACTAGTCCAGATACGCAGTATTTT. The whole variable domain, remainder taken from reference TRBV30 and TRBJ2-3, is SQTIHQWPATLVQPVGSPLSLECTVEGTSNPNLYWYRQAAGRGLQLLFYSVGIGQISSEVPQNLSASRPQDRQFILSSKKLLLSDSGFYLCAWSPLRTSPDTQYFGPGTRLTVL.

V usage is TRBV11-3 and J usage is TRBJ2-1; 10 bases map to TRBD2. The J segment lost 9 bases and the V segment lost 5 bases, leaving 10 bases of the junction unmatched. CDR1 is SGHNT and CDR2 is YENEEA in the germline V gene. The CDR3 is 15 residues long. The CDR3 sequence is CASSAASSGSSEQFF. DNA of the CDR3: TGTGCCAGCAGCGCCGCCTCTAGCGGGAGCTCTGAGCAGTTCTTC.

CDR3 amino acids: CASESRGPYNEQFF. The CDR3 DNA reads as TGTGCCAGCGAAAGCCGGGGGCCTTACAATGAGCAGTTCTTC. The chain couples TRBV25-1 to TRBJ2-1, with D possibly called TRBD1 or TRBD2 (6 bases each). This CDR3 spans 14 amino acids. Trimming took 8 bases from V and 4 from J, leaving 15 bases between them. The V gene's germline CDR1 is MGHDK and CDR2 SYGVNS. Full variable domain (remainder filled in from reference TRBV25-1 and TRBJ2-1): EADIYQTPRYLVIGTGKKITLECSQTMGHDKMYWYQQDPGMELHLIHYSYGVNSTEKGDLSSESTVSRIRTEHFPLTLESARPSHTSQYLCASESRGPYNEQFFGPGTRLTVL.

CDR3 in DNA: TGTGCCAGCAGCCAGGGACAGCGAAGGTACAATGAGCAGTTCTTC. Protein: CASSQGQRRYNEQFF. The chain links TRBV11-3 to TRBJ2-1; the match to TRBD1 covers 7 bases. CDR1 and CDR2 (germline): SGHNT, YENEEA. J gave up 4 bases and V 5 bases, and 8 bases lay outside the gene matches. This CDR3 region has 15 residues.

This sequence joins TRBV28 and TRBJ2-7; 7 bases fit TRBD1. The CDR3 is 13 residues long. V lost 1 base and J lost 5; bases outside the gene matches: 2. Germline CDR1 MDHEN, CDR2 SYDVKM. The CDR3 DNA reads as TGTGCCAGCAGTTTATTAACAGGGGACGAGCAGTACTTC. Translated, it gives CASSLLTGDEQYF.

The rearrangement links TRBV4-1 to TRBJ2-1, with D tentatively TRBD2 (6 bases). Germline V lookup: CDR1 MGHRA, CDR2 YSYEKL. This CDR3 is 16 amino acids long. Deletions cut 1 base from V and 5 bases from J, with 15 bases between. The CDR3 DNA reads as TGCGCCAGCAGCCAAGCGGGAGAGTATATAGACAATGAGCAGTTCTTC. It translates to CASSQAGEYIDNEQFF.

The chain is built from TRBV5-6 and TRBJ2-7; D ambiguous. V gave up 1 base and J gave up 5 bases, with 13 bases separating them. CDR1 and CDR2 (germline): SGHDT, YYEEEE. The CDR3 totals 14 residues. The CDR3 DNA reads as TGTGCCAGCAGCTTGCCTACAAGCCCCAACGAGCAGTACTTC. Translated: CASSLPTSPNEQYF.